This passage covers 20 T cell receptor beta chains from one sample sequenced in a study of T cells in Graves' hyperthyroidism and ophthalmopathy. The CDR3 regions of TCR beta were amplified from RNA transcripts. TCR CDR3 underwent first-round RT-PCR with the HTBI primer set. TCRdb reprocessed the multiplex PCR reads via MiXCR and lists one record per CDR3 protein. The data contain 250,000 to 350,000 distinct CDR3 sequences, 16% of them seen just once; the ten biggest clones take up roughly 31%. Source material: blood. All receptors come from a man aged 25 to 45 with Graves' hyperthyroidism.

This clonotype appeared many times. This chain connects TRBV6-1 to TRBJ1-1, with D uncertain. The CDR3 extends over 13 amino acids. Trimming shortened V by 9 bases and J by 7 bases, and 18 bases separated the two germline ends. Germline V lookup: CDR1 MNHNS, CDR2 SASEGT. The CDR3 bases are TGTGCCAGTTATACTACGGGGAGATTTGAAGCTTTCTTT. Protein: CASYTTGRFEAFF.

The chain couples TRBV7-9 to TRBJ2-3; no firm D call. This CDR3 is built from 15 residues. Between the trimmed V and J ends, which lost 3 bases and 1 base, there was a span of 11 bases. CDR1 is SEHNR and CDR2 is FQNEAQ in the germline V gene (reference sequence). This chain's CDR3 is CASSFGTFGTDTQYF. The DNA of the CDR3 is TGTGCCAGCAGCTTCGGAACCTTTGGCACAGATACGCAGTATTTT.

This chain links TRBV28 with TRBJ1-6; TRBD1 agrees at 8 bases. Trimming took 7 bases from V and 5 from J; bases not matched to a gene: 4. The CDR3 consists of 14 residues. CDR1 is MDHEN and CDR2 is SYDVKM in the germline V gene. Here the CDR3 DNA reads TGTGCCAGCATTATACAGGGGGATAATTCACCCCTCCACTTT. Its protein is CASIIQGDNSPLHF.

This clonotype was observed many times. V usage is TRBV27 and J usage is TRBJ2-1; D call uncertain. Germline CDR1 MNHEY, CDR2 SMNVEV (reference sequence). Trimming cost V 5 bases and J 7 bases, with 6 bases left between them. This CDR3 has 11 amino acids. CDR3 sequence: CASSTRNEQFF. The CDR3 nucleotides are TGTGCCAGCAGTACGCGTAATGAGCAGTTCTTC.

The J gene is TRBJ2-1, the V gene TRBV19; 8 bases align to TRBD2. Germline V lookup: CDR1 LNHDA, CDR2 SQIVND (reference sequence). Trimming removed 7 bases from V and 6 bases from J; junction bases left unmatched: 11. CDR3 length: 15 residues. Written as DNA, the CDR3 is TGTGCCAGTACTAATCCCGGGACTAGGGGCAATGAGCAGTTCTTC. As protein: CASTNPGTRGNEQFF.

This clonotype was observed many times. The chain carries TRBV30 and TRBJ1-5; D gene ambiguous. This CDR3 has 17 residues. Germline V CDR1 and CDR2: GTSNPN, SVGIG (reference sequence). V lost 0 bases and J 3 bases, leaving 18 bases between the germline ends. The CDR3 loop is CAWSVSGRGFDNQPQHF. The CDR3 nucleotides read TGTGCCTGGAGTGTATCCGGGCGGGGATTCGACAATCAGCCCCAGCATTTT.

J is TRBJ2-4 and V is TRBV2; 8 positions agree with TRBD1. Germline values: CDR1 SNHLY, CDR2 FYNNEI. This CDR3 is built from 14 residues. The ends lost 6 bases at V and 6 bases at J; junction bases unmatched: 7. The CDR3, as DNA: TGTGCCAGCAGCACGGACAGGGACTTAAACATTCAGTACTTC. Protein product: CASSTDRDLNIQYF. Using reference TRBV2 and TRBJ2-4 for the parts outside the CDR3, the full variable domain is EPEVTQTPSHQVTQMGQEVILRCVPISNHLYFYWYRQILGQKVEFLVSFYNNEISEKSEIFDDQFSVERPDGSNFTLKIRSTKLEDSAMYFCASSTDRDLNIQYFGAGTRLSVL.

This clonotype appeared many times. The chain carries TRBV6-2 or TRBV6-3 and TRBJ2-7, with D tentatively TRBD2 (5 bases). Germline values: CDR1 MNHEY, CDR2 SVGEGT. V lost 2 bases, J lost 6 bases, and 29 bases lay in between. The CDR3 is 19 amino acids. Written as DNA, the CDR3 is TGTGCCAGCAGTTACCACCTGGCTAGAGGGTTCCGGGGTCGAGTCGAGCAGTACTTC. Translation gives CASSYHLARGFRGRVEQYF.

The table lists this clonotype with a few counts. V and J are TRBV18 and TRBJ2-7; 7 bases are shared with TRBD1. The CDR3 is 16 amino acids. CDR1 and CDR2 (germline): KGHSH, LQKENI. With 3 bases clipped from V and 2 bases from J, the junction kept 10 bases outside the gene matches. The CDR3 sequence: CASSPGPTGDPYEQYF. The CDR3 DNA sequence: TGTGCCAGCTCACCCGGGCCCACAGGGGACCCCTACGAGCAGTACTTC.

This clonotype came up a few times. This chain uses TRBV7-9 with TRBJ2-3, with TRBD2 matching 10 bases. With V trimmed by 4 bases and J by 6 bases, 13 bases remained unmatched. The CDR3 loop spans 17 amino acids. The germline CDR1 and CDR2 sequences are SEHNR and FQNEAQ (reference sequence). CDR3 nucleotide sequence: TGTGCCAGCAGCTCGAACGACGATAGCGGGAGGTGGGATACGCAGTATTTT. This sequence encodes CASSSNDDSGRWDTQYF.

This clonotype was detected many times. The CDR3 region is CASSLVHYGYTF. As DNA, the CDR3 is TGTGCCAGCAGTTTAGTCCACTATGGCTACACCTTC. The rearrangement uses TRBV12-3 or TRBV12-4 and TRBJ1-2; no clear D gene. The CDR3 length is 12 residues. V was shortened by 1 base and J by 3 bases, with 3 bases between the two germline ends.

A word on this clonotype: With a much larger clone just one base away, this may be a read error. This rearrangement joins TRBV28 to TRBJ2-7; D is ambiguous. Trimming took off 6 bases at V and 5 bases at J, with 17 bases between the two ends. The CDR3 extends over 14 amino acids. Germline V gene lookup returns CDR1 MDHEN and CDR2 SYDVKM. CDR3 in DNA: TGTGCCAGCAGCCTCCCGACGAAGTCCCACGAGCAGTACTTC. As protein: CASSLPTKSHEQYF.

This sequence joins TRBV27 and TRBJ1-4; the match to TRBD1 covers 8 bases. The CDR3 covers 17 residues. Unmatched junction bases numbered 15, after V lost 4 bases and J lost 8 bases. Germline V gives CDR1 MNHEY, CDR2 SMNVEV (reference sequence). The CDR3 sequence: CASSSRPWTGLREKLFF. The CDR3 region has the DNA TGTGCCAGCAGTTCCCGACCCTGGACAGGGTTAAGAGAAAAACTGTTTTTT.

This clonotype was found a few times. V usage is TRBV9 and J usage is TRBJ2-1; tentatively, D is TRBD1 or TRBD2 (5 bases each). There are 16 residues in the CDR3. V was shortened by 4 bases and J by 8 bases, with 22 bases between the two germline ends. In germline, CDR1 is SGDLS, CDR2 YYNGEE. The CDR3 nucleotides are TGTGCCAGCAGCCCCCGAAGAGGGGCGAGGCGCGATGAGCAGTTCTTC. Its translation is CASSPRRGARRDEQFF.

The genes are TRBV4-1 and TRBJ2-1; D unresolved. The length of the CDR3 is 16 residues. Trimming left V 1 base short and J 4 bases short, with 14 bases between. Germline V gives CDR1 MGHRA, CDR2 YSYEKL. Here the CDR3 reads CASSQVDLMEYNEQFF. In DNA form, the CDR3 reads TGCGCCAGCAGCCAAGTGGATCTAATGGAGTACAATGAGCAGTTCTTC.

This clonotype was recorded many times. The CDR3 DNA sequence: TGCAGCGGTGGGGCCCGGGGGATCGAGCAGTACTTC. Protein: CSGGARGIEQYF. The genes are TRBV29-1 and TRBJ2-7; D might be TRBD2 (6 bases). CDR1 and CDR2 (germline): SQVTM, ANQGSEA. V was trimmed by 7 bases and J by 6 bases, leaving 16 bases between them. CDR3 length equals 12 residues.

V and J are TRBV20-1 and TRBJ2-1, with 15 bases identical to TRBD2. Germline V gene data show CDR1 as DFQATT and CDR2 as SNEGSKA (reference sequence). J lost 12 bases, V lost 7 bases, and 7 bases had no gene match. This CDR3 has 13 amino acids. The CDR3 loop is CSDGLAGGETQFF. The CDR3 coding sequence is TGCAGTGATGGACTAGCGGGAGGGGAGACGCAGTTCTTC.

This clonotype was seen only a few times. For the CDR3, the DNA is TGTGCCAGCAGTTTTGCGGGGGGCACTGAAGCTTTCTTT. It encodes CASSFAGGTEAFF. J is TRBJ1-1 and V is TRBV12-3 or TRBV12-4, with D possibly being TRBD1 (5 bases). CDR3 length equals 13 residues. V was shortened by 3 bases and J by 4 bases, with 9 bases between the two germline ends.

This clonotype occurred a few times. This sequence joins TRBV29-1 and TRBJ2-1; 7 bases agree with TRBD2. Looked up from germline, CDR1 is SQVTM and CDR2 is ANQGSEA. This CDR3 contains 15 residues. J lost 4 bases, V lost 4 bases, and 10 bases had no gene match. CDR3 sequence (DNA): TGCAGCGTTGCCCCCGCGGGAGCGGGATACAATGAGCAGTTCTTC. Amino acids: CSVAPAGAGYNEQFF.

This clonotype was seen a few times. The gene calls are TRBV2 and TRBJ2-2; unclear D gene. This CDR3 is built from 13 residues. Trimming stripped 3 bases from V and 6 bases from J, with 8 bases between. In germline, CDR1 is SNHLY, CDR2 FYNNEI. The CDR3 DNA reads TGTGCCAGCAGTGAGAGAATAGCCGGGGAGCTGTTTTTT. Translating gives CASSERIAGELFF.